These T cell receptor beta chains were read from a single sample in a study of human T cells and chemical hapten exposure. TCRdb itself ran the RACE reads through MiXCR, one entry per CDR3 protein. The repertoire holds about 140,000 distinct CDR3 sequences, with approximately 12% as singletons. The sequencing used whole blood, collected in connection with sensitization to the hapten diphenylcyclopropenone (DPC). The receptors originated from a woman aged 45-65 years with alopecia areata. Some clones in this sample may be carry-over from other donors' samples. The CDR3 runs from the conserved cysteine through the conserved F or W. D genes are given only for firm matches. Clone size is given for some rows only: seen once, a few or many times, or a class if the clone is expanded.

CDR3nt: TGTGCCAGCAGCTTAGCGATGACGGGGGTTTACGAGCAGTACTTC
CDR3aa: CASSLAMTGVYEQYF
abundance: .
d_gene: .
j_gene: TRBJ2-7
v_gene: TRBV7-2

CDR3nt: TGTGCCAGCAGCTCTAAGGGGGTAGTTCCCACAGATACGCAGTATTTT
CDR3aa: CASSSKGVVPTDTQYF
abundance: .
d_gene: .
j_gene: TRBJ2-3
v_gene: TRBV7-2

CDR3nt: TGTGCCAGCAGAAAACTCCGGACACCCGAAGTGGGAAACACCATATATTTT
CDR3aa: CASRKLRTPEVGNTIYF
abundance: .
d_gene: .
j_gene: TRBJ1-3
v_gene: TRBV6-2/TRBV6-3

CDR3nt: TGTGCCAGCACCCCCAGTAGGGATACGCAGTATTTT
CDR3aa: CASTPSRDTQYF
abundance: few
d_gene: .
j_gene: TRBJ2-3
v_gene: TRBV7-8

CDR3nt: TGTGCCAGTACGAGGAGCTACGGTGACAATGAGCAGTTCTTC
CDR3aa: CASTRSYGDNEQFF
abundance: .
d_gene: .
j_gene: TRBJ2-1
v_gene: TRBV19

CDR3nt: TGTGCCAGCCACGGGGACCCCTACGAGCAGTACTTC
CDR3aa: CASHGDPYEQYF
abundance: .
d_gene: .
j_gene: TRBJ2-7
v_gene: TRBV6-5

CDR3nt: TGTGCCAGCAGCCAAGATTGGGGGAGGGCCGGACGCTACAATGAGCAGTTCTTC
CDR3aa: CASSQDWGRAGRYNEQFF
abundance: many
d_gene: TRBD2
j_gene: TRBJ2-1
v_gene: TRBV4-2

CDR3nt: TGTGCCAGCAGCCCGGGGGCAAATAGCAATCAGCCCCAGCATTTT
CDR3aa: CASSPGANSNQPQHF
abundance: few
d_gene: .
j_gene: TRBJ1-5
v_gene: TRBV7-8

CDR3nt: TGTGCCAGCAGAAAACGGACCTTTAGCACAGATACGCAGTATTTT
CDR3aa: CASRKRTFSTDTQYF
abundance: .
d_gene: .
j_gene: TRBJ2-3
v_gene: TRBV28

CDR3nt: TGTGCCAGCAGCCAAGAGGCTAGCGGGAGCTCCTACAATGAGCAGTTCTTC
CDR3aa: CASSQEASGSSYNEQFF
abundance: many
d_gene: TRBD2
j_gene: TRBJ2-1
v_gene: TRBV3-1

CDR3nt: TGTGCCAGCAGCATGACAGGGGTGGATGAAAAACTGTTTTTT
CDR3aa: CASSMTGVDEKLFF
abundance: .
d_gene: TRBD1
j_gene: TRBJ1-4
v_gene: TRBV5-6

CDR3nt: TGTGCCAGCTCACCACCGTTGACATCCTACGAGCAGTACTTC
CDR3aa: CASSPPLTSYEQYF
abundance: .
d_gene: .
j_gene: TRBJ2-7
v_gene: TRBV18

CDR3nt: TGTGCCACCAGTGATTTCAGAAGGGGAAGCTACGAGCAGTACTTC
CDR3aa: CATSDFRRGSYEQYF
abundance: many
d_gene: .
j_gene: TRBJ2-7
v_gene: TRBV24-1

CDR3nt: TGTGCCAGCAGTGAATATGGACGGGGGGATTACAATGAGCAGTTCTTC
CDR3aa: CASSEYGRGDYNEQFF
abundance: .
d_gene: TRBD2
j_gene: TRBJ2-1
v_gene: TRBV25-1

CDR3nt: TGTGCCAGCAGTTGGTCAGTCAAAGATACGCAGTATTTT
CDR3aa: CASSWSVKDTQYF
abundance: few
d_gene: .
j_gene: TRBJ2-3
v_gene: TRBV27

CDR3nt: TGCGCCAGCAGCCCCCGTTGGGGCCGGGAGACTGAAGCTTTCTTT
CDR3aa: CASSPRWGRETEAFF
abundance: .
d_gene: .
j_gene: TRBJ1-1
v_gene: TRBV5-1

CDR3nt: TGCAGTGCTAGACCCTCGGACAGGGGGCCAAACTATGGCTACACCTTC
CDR3aa: CSARPSDRGPNYGYTF
abundance: many
d_gene: TRBD1
j_gene: TRBJ1-2
v_gene: TRBV20-1

CDR3nt: TGCGCCAGCAGCCTGGGACAGGGCGGGGAGTTCTTC
CDR3aa: CASSLGQGGEFF
abundance: many
d_gene: TRBD1
j_gene: TRBJ2-1
v_gene: TRBV5-1

CDR3nt: TGTGCCAGCAGCCCACGCGGCCAGGGACTCCGATATCCCCAGTACTTC
CDR3aa: CASSPRGQGLRYPQYF
abundance: .
d_gene: .
j_gene: TRBJ2-5
v_gene: TRBV9

CDR3nt: TGTGCCAGCAGCTTAGGTCAGAACTACGAGCAGTACTTC
CDR3aa: CASSLGQNYEQYF
abundance: many
d_gene: .
j_gene: TRBJ2-7
v_gene: TRBV7-8

CDR3nt: TGTGCCAGCAGCCAATTAAGGAAGGGCCGGGGCACAGATACGCAGTATTTT
CDR3aa: CASSQLRKGRGTDTQYF
abundance: few
d_gene: .
j_gene: TRBJ2-3
v_gene: TRBV14

CDR3nt: TGCAGTGCTTCGACTAGCGCCAACACAGATACGCAGTATTTT
CDR3aa: CSASTSANTDTQYF
abundance: few
d_gene: TRBD2
j_gene: TRBJ2-3
v_gene: TRBV20-1

CDR3nt: TGTGCCAGCAGCTCCGGCGGGATCTACGAGCAGTACTTC
CDR3aa: CASSSGGIYEQYF
abundance: .
d_gene: .
j_gene: TRBJ2-7
v_gene: TRBV5-4

CDR3nt: TGTGCCAGCAGCTTAATCCCGGGACTAGCGGGAGGCACTAGCACAGATACGCAGTATTTT
CDR3aa: CASSLIPGLAGGTSTDTQYF
abundance: few
d_gene: TRBD2
j_gene: TRBJ2-3
v_gene: TRBV7-3

CDR3nt: TGTGCCAGCTCACCACGCAGGGAGAATGAAAAACTGTTTTTT
CDR3aa: CASSPRRENEKLFF
abundance: few
d_gene: .
j_gene: TRBJ1-4
v_gene: TRBV18

CDR3nt: TGCAGTGCTAGAGAATCTGCAAGCGCGGGAGATACGCAGTATTTT
CDR3aa: CSARESASAGDTQYF
abundance: few
d_gene: .
j_gene: TRBJ2-3
v_gene: TRBV20-1

CDR3nt: TGTGCCAGCAGTGAAGCGGCCAGGGTCTCCTACGAGCAGTACTTC
CDR3aa: CASSEAARVSYEQYF
abundance: many
d_gene: .
j_gene: TRBJ2-7
v_gene: TRBV2

CDR3nt: TGTGCCAGCAGTTATGGTGTCTATCGGGGCGAGCAGTACTTC
CDR3aa: CASSYGVYRGEQYF
abundance: few
d_gene: .
j_gene: TRBJ2-7
v_gene: TRBV6-2/TRBV6-3

CDR3nt: TGTGCCAGCAGTTCAGGGGGCGCAAACACAGATACGCAGTATTTT
CDR3aa: CASSSGGANTDTQYF
abundance: few
d_gene: TRBD1
j_gene: TRBJ2-3
v_gene: TRBV27

CDR3nt: TGTGCCAGCAGCCTCCGAAAGATGGCAGGGGGAATCACAGATACGCAGTATTTT
CDR3aa: CASSLRKMAGGITDTQYF
abundance: .
d_gene: TRBD1
j_gene: TRBJ2-3
v_gene: TRBV14

CDR3nt: TGTGCCAGCAGCTTTTTTGATAGCGGGGTGAACACCGGGGAGCTGTTTTTT
CDR3aa: CASSFFDSGVNTGELFF
abundance: .
d_gene: TRBD2
j_gene: TRBJ2-2
v_gene: TRBV9

CDR3nt: TGTGCCAGCAGCTCCCGGGTTGCGGGATCTGGGGCCAACGTCCTGACTTTC
CDR3aa: CASSSRVAGSGANVLTF
abundance: many
d_gene: .
j_gene: TRBJ2-6
v_gene: TRBV5-4

CDR3nt: TGTGCCAGCAGCCCCGGACTGTCTTCTTATGGCTACACCTTC
CDR3aa: CASSPGLSSYGYTF
abundance: .
d_gene: .
j_gene: TRBJ1-2
v_gene: TRBV7-2

CDR3nt: TGTGCCAGCACCCAAGTCCGGGGGGTATACGAGCAGTACTTC
CDR3aa: CASTQVRGVYEQYF
abundance: .
d_gene: TRBD2
j_gene: TRBJ2-7
v_gene: TRBV11-2

CDR3nt: TGTGCCAGCAGCTTAAGTGGCTACAATGAGCAGTTCTTC
CDR3aa: CASSLSGYNEQFF
abundance: .
d_gene: .
j_gene: TRBJ2-1
v_gene: TRBV7-2

CDR3nt: TGCAGCGTTCCTGGACAGGGAGCCTACGAGCAGTACTTC
CDR3aa: CSVPGQGAYEQYF
abundance: .
d_gene: TRBD1
j_gene: TRBJ2-7
v_gene: TRBV29-1

CDR3nt: TGCAGTGCTAGGGATAACTACAATGAGCAGTTCTTC
CDR3aa: CSARDNYNEQFF
abundance: many
d_gene: .
j_gene: TRBJ2-1
v_gene: TRBV20-1

CDR3nt: TGCAGTGCTAGAGGGGTAGCGGGAGAGTACGAGCAGTACTTC
CDR3aa: CSARGVAGEYEQYF
abundance: few
d_gene: TRBD2
j_gene: TRBJ2-7
v_gene: TRBV20-1

CDR3nt: TGTGCCACTCGATCAGACAGGGGTTCCTATAATTCACCCCTCCACTTT
CDR3aa: CATRSDRGSYNSPLHF
abundance: .
d_gene: TRBD1
j_gene: TRBJ1-6
v_gene: TRBV15

CDR3nt: TGTGCCAGCAGCTGGGACAGGGGCGACGTGGATGAGCAGTTCTTC
CDR3aa: CASSWDRGDVDEQFF
abundance: .
d_gene: TRBD1
j_gene: TRBJ2-1
v_gene: TRBV12-3/TRBV12-4

CDR3nt: TGTGCCAGCAGTTTATCGGGACTAGCCAACAATGAGCAGTTCTTC
CDR3aa: CASSLSGLANNEQFF
abundance: .
d_gene: TRBD2
j_gene: TRBJ2-1
v_gene: TRBV12-3/TRBV12-4

CDR3nt: TGCAGTGCTAGAGGTCTCGGGAGCTCCTACAATGAGCAGTTCTTC
CDR3aa: CSARGLGSSYNEQFF
abundance: .
d_gene: .
j_gene: TRBJ2-1
v_gene: TRBV20-1

CDR3nt: TGCAGTGCTGTGGGACTAGCGGGAGACGGGTTCTTC
CDR3aa: CSAVGLAGDGFF
abundance: few
d_gene: TRBD2
j_gene: TRBJ2-1
v_gene: TRBV20-1

CDR3nt: TGTGCCAGCAGTTCCCCAGTGACTAGTAGCTCCTACAATGAGCAGTTCTTC
CDR3aa: CASSSPVTSSSYNEQFF
abundance: .
d_gene: .
j_gene: TRBJ2-1
v_gene: TRBV6-6

CDR3nt: TGTGCCAGCAGCCAGGCCGGGGAATCTGGCTACACCTTC
CDR3aa: CASSQAGESGYTF
abundance: .
d_gene: .
j_gene: TRBJ1-2
v_gene: TRBV3-1

CDR3nt: TGTGCCAGCAGCCCGGACCTACCCTATGGCTACACCTTC
CDR3aa: CASSPDLPYGYTF
abundance: .
d_gene: .
j_gene: TRBJ1-2
v_gene: TRBV9

CDR3nt: TGTGCCAGCAGTCTCCTCACTAGCGGGAGCTACAATGAGCAGTTCTTC
CDR3aa: CASSLLTSGSYNEQFF
abundance: .
d_gene: TRBD2
j_gene: TRBJ2-1
v_gene: TRBV6-5

CDR3nt: TGCAGTGCTAGAGATGGCCGGACCCCAGAAGAGACCCAGTACTTC
CDR3aa: CSARDGRTPEETQYF
abundance: .
d_gene: .
j_gene: TRBJ2-5
v_gene: TRBV20-1

CDR3nt: TGTGCCATTAAGGCGGAACTAGCTGGCCTACTTTTC
CDR3aa: CAIKAELAGLLF
abundance: many
d_gene: .
j_gene: TRBJ2-5
v_gene: TRBV10-3

CDR3nt: TGTGCCAGCAGCCAAGGGGGACAGTCCCAAGAGACCCAGTACTTC
CDR3aa: CASSQGGQSQETQYF
abundance: few
d_gene: TRBD1
j_gene: TRBJ2-5
v_gene: TRBV4-2

CDR3nt: TGCAGCGTTGAAGAGAAGGGAGTTAGGACCCAGTACTTC
CDR3aa: CSVEEKGVRTQYF
abundance: .
d_gene: .
j_gene: TRBJ2-5
v_gene: TRBV29-1

CDR3nt: TGTGCCCCGGCGGGAGGGCCAGGGGAGCAGTACTTC
CDR3aa: CAPAGGPGEQYF
abundance: many
d_gene: TRBD2
j_gene: TRBJ2-7
v_gene: TRBV7-9

CDR3nt: TGTGCCAGCAGCCCGGAGCACCACCCTGGGGATACGCAGTATTTT
CDR3aa: CASSPEHHPGDTQYF
abundance: many
d_gene: .
j_gene: TRBJ2-3
v_gene: TRBV3-1

CDR3nt: TGCGCCAGCAGCTTGGGAGGGGCCGAGCAGTACTTC
CDR3aa: CASSLGGAEQYF
abundance: .
d_gene: .
j_gene: TRBJ2-7
v_gene: TRBV5-1

CDR3nt: TGTGCCAGCAGTCGGACAGGGCGATTTGAAGCTTTCTTT
CDR3aa: CASSRTGRFEAFF
abundance: .
d_gene: TRBD1
j_gene: TRBJ1-1
v_gene: TRBV2